This TCR beta chain is from a study of OX40 agonist ivuxolimab in advanced cancers. Regarding the complete study: Ivuxolimab, which targeted the costimulatory receptor OX40 (CD134), was an agonistic, fully human IgG2 monoclonal antibody. Intravenous ivuxolimab was administered to patients every 2 weeks at six dose levels: 0.01, 0.1, 0.3, 1.5, 3 and 10 mg/kg. The paper reports the monotherapy dose-escalation portion (N of about 51 patients) of the phase I ivuxolimab trial. Patients were allowed to have had prior anti-PD-1, anti-PD-L1 or anti-CTLA-4 therapy, and less than 45% of the dose-escalation patients had previously received checkpoint inhibitors. Partial responses occurred in three dose-escalation patients: two with cutaneous melanoma and one with hepatocellular carcinoma. A male proportion of roughly 80% and a mean age of approximately 62 years, ranging from roughly 23 to 79, were recorded for the dose-escalation cohort. Peripheral TCRbeta sequencing was intended to test whether TCR sequence diversity was altered and clonal T-cell expansion was caused by ivuxolimab. Of the roughly 54 patients in dose escalation, about 20 had hepatocellular carcinoma, roughly 15 had melanoma, 9 had renal cell carcinoma and 9 had head and neck cancer. On the study overall, not on this receptor specifically: The antigen specificity of the clonally expanded peripheral T cells was not determined. In partial responders in the 0.1-3.0 mg/kg groups, normalized peripheral clonal expansion was found to be among the lowest, especially among CD8+ T cells. After ivuxolimab, CD8+ T cells had more expanded clones than CD4+ T cells on average. At doses of 0.1 to 3.0 mg/kg, clonal expansion of both CD4+ and CD8+ blood T cells was observed from baseline to week 6. Low levels of normalized T-cell clonal expansion were also shown by some nonresponding patients.

Worth noting for this clone: Its antigen is not yet known. No clone much larger than this one lies a single base away; base qualities are absent.

Taken from cysteine to phenylalanine, the CDR3 has 15 residues. Here the CDR3 DNA is all that survives: 45 bases in frame from base 1. Reading the germline V gene gives CDR1 MNHNS and CDR2 SASEGT. V is trimmed back by 1 base and J by 3 bases, and the junction contains 4 bases that no gene match accounts for. To sequence the TCRbeta CDR3 region, genomic DNA was isolated from the sorted cells. The immunoSEQ Assay was used for sequencing of TCRbeta CDR3 regions. Imported from immuneACCESS, the table was reduced by TCRdb to in-frame sequences with V and J called. These copies leave out some clones; in studies compared against another copy, an unresolved V gene accounts for under half, and the cause of the remainder is not known. In this sample the table shows roughly 13,000 clones, about 75% of which occur a single time. Less than 40% of the sample lies in the top ten. Patients with autoimmune disease history or receiving systemic immunosuppression were excluded from the trial. Peripheral blood for TCR sequencing was collected from all dose cohorts at baseline, on cycle 4 day 1, and on cycle 7 day 1. Samples were obtained from an open-label, multicenter, first-in-human phase I dose-escalation trial of ivuxolimab. Adults with locally advanced or metastatic head and neck squamous cell, hepatocellular, melanoma or renal cell carcinoma were enrolled in the trial. CD4+ and CD8+ T cells were sorted separately from peripheral blood before TCR sequencing.

The TCR was taken from an adult with an advanced solid tumor such as melanoma, head and neck, liver or kidney cancer. The material sequenced was CD4+ or CD8+ T cells sorted from blood, taken in a trial of the OX40 agonist ivuxolimab. This chain joins TRBV6-1 to TRBJ2-7, and 9 bases in between align with TRBD1. The nucleotide sequence reads TGTGCCAGCAGTGAAGGGGAGACAGGGGGCTACGAGCAGTACTTC. Its translation reads: CASSEGETGGYEQYF.